This T cell receptor (beta chain) was identified during a study of PD-1 blockade in classical Hodgkin lymphoma. The CDR3 covers 15 residues. CDR1 SGHRS and CDR2 YFSETQ come from the germline V gene. Trimming at V came to 2 bases and at J to 6 bases, leaving 10 bases not matched to a gene. Libraries were prepared by immunoSEQ multiplex PCR; TCRdb keeps only in-frame clonotypes and omits some of them. The profile shows about 16,000 clones, just under 85% of them singletons. Every patient was affected by relapse after autologous stem cell transplantation, while exposure to brentuximab vedotin was not uniform. Purification of CD4+ T cells from thawed PBMCs was performed via magnetic negative selection. Points on this clone: Antigen unknown.

Study results and limitations: Unlike CD8+ TCR diversity, which did not rise significantly by C4D1, CD4+ TCR diversity did. Patients excluded were those beginning nivolumab under 1 year after ASCT.

The rearrangement uses TRBV5-1 and TRBJ1-2, with TRBD1 matching 7 bases. Sequencing was performed on CD4+ T cells from blood, taken at baseline. The TCR was taken from a human donor with classical Hodgkin lymphoma. The CDR3 DNA reads TGCGCCAGCAGCTTATCCCCGACAGGGTCTGATGGCTACACCTTC. Translated, it gives CASSLSPTGSDGYTF. Using reference TRBV5-1 and TRBJ1-2 for the parts outside the CDR3, the full variable domain is KAGVTQTPRYLIKTRGQQVTLSCSPISGHRSVSWYQQTPGQGLQFLFEYFSETQRNKGNFPGRFSGRQFSNSRSEMNVSTLELGDSALYLCASSLSPTGSDGYTFGSGTRLTVV.